This TCR beta chain was captured by sequencing in a study of regulatory T cells in long-lasting Graves disease. Study-level information: Duration of antithyroid drug therapy among newly diagnosed Graves' patients was under 3 months. The study, taken as a whole, reports: Comparison showed that persistent patients shared more public clonotypes (under 3,000) than new patients (about 970). Persistent disease preferred TRBV28, TRBJ1-2 and TRBJ2-5; new disease, TRBV20-1 and TRBJ2-1.

This clonotype was picked up a small number of times. Its specificity is not known. Arm-PCR with iRepertoire HTBI primers amplified the CDR3 regions for these TCR beta libraries. TCRdb re-derived calls from the multiplex PCR reads in MiXCR, one entry per CDR3 protein. The table records roughly 500,000 distinct CDR3 sequences, about 12% of them present only once. Time point reported: newly diagnosed GD, antithyroid drugs for less than 3 months. PBMC RNA was the source of the TCR library. With 1 base removed from V and 8 bases from J, the gap between germline ends came to 14 bases. CDR3 length equals 15 residues. Germline V CDR1 and CDR2: MGHRA, YSYEKL. These data were also filed under a second study, of T cells in Graves' hyperthyroidism and ophthalmopathy. This second study notes: Investigators excluded patients with uncontrolled infection, other autoimmune disease, pregnancy or lactation.

This material consisted of peripheral blood mononuclear cells (PBMCs), taken at new diagnosis, from a patient treated with antithyroid drugs. This receptor was obtained from a young woman with Graves disease. The chain links TRBV4-1 to TRBJ1-4; D ambiguous. The CDR3, as DNA: TGCGCCAGCAGCCAAGTTTGGGTCGGCTACGAAAAACTGTTTTTT. This sequence encodes CASSQVWVGYEKLFF.